The T cell receptor beta chain described here comes from a study of blood T cell repertoires in COVID-19. In the case of this clone: Other DNA sequences in this specimen translate into the identical CDR3.

Sequenced by immunoSEQ multiplex PCR; TCRdb stores in-frame clones only, minus some. The sample has 300,000 to 400,000 clones, approximately 86% seen once. Germline values: CDR1 SGHAT, CDR2 FQNNGV. The CDR3 runs 15 residues. The V end was cut by 1 base, the J end by 1 base, with 7 bases between. The chain carries TRBV11-2 and TRBJ2-2; no clear D gene. The material sequenced was peripheral blood. This TCR derives from a human donor in a cohort sampled during active COVID-19. The CDR3 is CASSLVLLNTGELFF. CDR3 DNA: TGTGCCAGCAGCTTAGTCCTGTTGAACACCGGGGAGCTGTTTTTT. Looking up the rest from reference TRBV11-2 and TRBJ2-2 gives the full variable domain: EAGVAQSPRYKIIEKRQSVAFWCNPISGHATLYWYQQILGQGPKLLIQFQNNGVVDDSQLPKDRFSAERLKGVDSTLKIQPAKLEDSAVYLCASSLVLLNTGELFFGEGSRLTVL.